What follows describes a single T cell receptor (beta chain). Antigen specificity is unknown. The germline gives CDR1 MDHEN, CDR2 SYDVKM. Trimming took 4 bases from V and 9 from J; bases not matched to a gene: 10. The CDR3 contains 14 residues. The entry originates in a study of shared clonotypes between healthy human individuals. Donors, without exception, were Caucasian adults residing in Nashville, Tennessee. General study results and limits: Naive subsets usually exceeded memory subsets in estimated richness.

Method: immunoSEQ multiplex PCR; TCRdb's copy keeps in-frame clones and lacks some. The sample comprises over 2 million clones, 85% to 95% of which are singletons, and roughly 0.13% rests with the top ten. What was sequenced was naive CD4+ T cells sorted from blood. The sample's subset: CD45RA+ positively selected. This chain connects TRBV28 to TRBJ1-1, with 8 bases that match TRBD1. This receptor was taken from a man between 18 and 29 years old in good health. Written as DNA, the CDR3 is TGTGCCAGCAGTTCCGCGGAGGCAGGGGGCAAAGCTTTCTTT. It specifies CASSSAEAGGKAFF.